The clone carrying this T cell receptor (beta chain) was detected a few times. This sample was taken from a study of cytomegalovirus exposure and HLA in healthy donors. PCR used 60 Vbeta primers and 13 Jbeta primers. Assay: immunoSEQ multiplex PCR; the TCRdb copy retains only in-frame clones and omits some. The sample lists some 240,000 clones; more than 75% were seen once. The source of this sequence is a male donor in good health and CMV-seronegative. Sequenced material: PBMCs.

The CDR3 spells CASSWGANTEAFF. CDR3 nucleotide sequence: TGTGCCAGCAGCTGGGGAGCTAACACTGAAGCTTTCTTT. The rearrangement joins TRBV6-5 to TRBJ1-1, with D uncertain. V dropped 6 bases and J dropped 2 bases, with 10 bases sitting between them. The CDR3 spans 13 residues. CDR1 is MNHEY and CDR2 is SVGAGI in the germline V gene.